This is a list of T cell receptor beta chains from one sample in a study of OX40 agonist ivuxolimab in advanced cancers. TCRdb's copy holds only in-frame clones and misses some; the assay was immunoSEQ multiplex PCR. This sample has tens of thousands of clones, with roughly nine tenths found just once. The source material was CD4+ or CD8+ T cells sorted from blood, sampled in a trial of the OX40 agonist ivuxolimab. Source of these receptors: an adult with an advanced solid tumor such as melanoma, head and neck, liver or kidney cancer. Both conserved end residues are part of each CDR3. The D gene is left open where the match is weak. Only part of the rows carry a size: once, few, many, or a class if the clone is expanded.

>.|TRBJ2-6|TRBD2|TRBV7-2
TGTGCCAGCAGCCCTGCCCCAGCGGGAGGGCCGGGTGGGGCCAACGTCCTGACTTTC
CASSPAPAGGPGGANVLTF
>.|TRBJ2-2|.|TRBV4-2
TGTGCCAGCAGCCAAGAATTAACAGGACCGAACACCGGGGAGCTGTTTTTT
CASSQELTGPNTGELFF
>once|TRBJ2-1|.|TRBV6-6
TGTGCCAGCAGTCCCGGGTCTAACTACAATGAGCAGTTCTTC
CASSPGSNYNEQFF
>.|TRBJ1-4|TRBD1|TRBV19
TGTGCCACTAGGGACAGGGGAAGTGAAAAACTGTTTTTT
CATRDRGSEKLFF
>once|TRBJ2-1|TRBD2|TRBV9
TGTGCCAGCAGCGTAGGCGGGACTAGCTTCTACAATGAGCAGTTCTTC
CASSVGGTSFYNEQFF
>once|TRBJ2-1|TRBD1|TRBV2
TGTGCCAGCGCTGTACAGGGGGCGCGCAATGAGCAGTTCTTC
CASAVQGARNEQFF
>.|TRBJ2-5|.|TRBV27
TGTGCCAGCGAGCAAGAGACCCAGTACTTC
CASEQETQYF
>.|TRBJ1-2|.|TRBV11-2
TGTGCCAGCAGAGGGACGGTCAACTATGGCTACACCTTC
CASRGTVNYGYTF
>.|TRBJ1-5|TRBD1|TRBV2
TGTGCCAGCAGTGGACAGGGGGTAAGCAGTCAGCCCCAGCATTTT
CASSGQGVSSQPQHF
>.|TRBJ2-7|.|TRBV6-5
TGTGCCAGCAGTTACTCCCGAGACAGCTACGAGCAGTACTTC
CASSYSRDSYEQYF
>.|TRBJ2-1|.|TRBV10-3
TGTGCCATCAGTGGATTAGCAAATGAGCAGTTCTTC
CAISGLANEQFF
>.|TRBJ2-3|TRBD2|TRBV7-3
TGTGCCAGCAGCTCGACTAGCGGGGGCACAGATACGCAGTATTTT
CASSSTSGGTDTQYF
>.|TRBJ2-5|TRBD2|TRBV30
TGTGCCTGGAGTGGCGGGGGGGAGACCCAGTACTTC
CAWSGGGETQYF
>.|TRBJ2-7|TRBD2|TRBV5-1
TGCGCCAGCAGCAAGACTAGCGGCTCCTACGAGCAGTACTTC
CASSKTSGSYEQYF
>.|TRBJ2-5|.|TRBV6-6
TGTGCCAGCAGTCGGGGACCGCAGGAGACCCAGTACTTC
CASSRGPQETQYF
>.|TRBJ2-5|TRBD1|TRBV10-3
TGTGCCATCAGTTCAGGGGGCGCGGGGGAGACCCAGTACTTC
CAISSGGAGETQYF
>.|TRBJ2-7|.|TRBV2
TGTGCCAGCAGCCGAAGGTGGGGACCACGACTACCCTACGAGCAGTACTTC
CASSRRWGPRLPYEQYF
>.|TRBJ1-2|TRBD1|TRBV27
TGTGCCAGCAGTCGATCACCGGGACAGGGTTTGGGTGGCTACACCTTC
CASSRSPGQGLGGYTF
>.|TRBJ2-3|.|TRBV9
TGTGCCAGCAGCCCAGGAATTGGGGGTGGAACAGATACGCAGTATTTT
CASSPGIGGGTDTQYF
>.|TRBJ2-7|TRBD2|TRBV18
TGTGCCAGCCGCGGGGGGAGCTCCTACGAGCAGTACTTC
CASRGGSSYEQYF